These T cell receptor beta chains were read from a single sample in a study of blood T cell repertoires in COVID-19. The assay was immunoSEQ multiplex PCR, and TCRdb's table has in-frame clones only and misses some. The sample yields 250,000 to 350,000 clones, around 87% seen once. Sequencing was carried out using peripheral blood. These receptor sequences come from a woman in her 50s who had recovered from COVID-19. CDR3s include the opening cysteine and the closing phenylalanine or tryptophan. The D gene is left open where the match is weak. A row's size may be missing; if present it is once, few, many or a size class.

TRBJ2-1 | TRBD2 | . | TRBV6-2/TRBV6-3 | CASSSQGGLYNEQFF | TGTGCCAGCAGTTCCCAGGGAGGGTTATACAATGAGCAGTTCTTC
TRBJ2-7 | TRBD1 | . | TRBV27 | CASSLLGGQGAYEQYF | TGTGCCAGCAGTTTATTAGGGGGACAGGGAGCCTACGAGCAGTACTTC
TRBJ2-7 | TRBD2 | . | TRBV19 | CASSLRTSGGNEQYF | TGTGCCAGTAGTCTTCGGACTAGCGGGGGAAACGAGCAGTACTTC
TRBJ2-1 | TRBD1 | . | TRBV7-8 | CASSLGDRGSDEQFF | TGTGCCAGCAGCTTAGGGGACAGGGGTTCGGATGAGCAGTTCTTC
TRBJ2-5 | TRBD2 | . | TRBV27 | CASSPWGGEETQYF | TGTGCCAGCAGTCCCTGGGGAGGGGAAGAGACCCAGTACTTC
TRBJ2-7 | . | . | TRBV5-1 | CASSLGSGYMVDEQYF | TGCGCCAGCAGCTTGGGTTCAGGGTATATGGTCGACGAGCAGTACTTC
TRBJ2-7 | TRBD2 | once | TRBV6-2/TRBV6-3 | CASSLSSGRAHEQYF | TGTGCCAGCAGCCTTTCTAGCGGGAGGGCCCACGAGCAGTACTTC
TRBJ1-2 | TRBD1 | . | TRBV19 | CASKGTGTDYGYTF | TGTGCCAGTAAGGGGACCGGGACAGATTATGGCTACACCTTC
TRBJ1-1 | . | . | TRBV28 | CASSLYGRDTEAFF | TGTGCCAGCAGTTTATACGGCAGGGACACTGAAGCTTTCTTT
TRBJ2-7 | . | . | TRBV12-3/TRBV12-4 | CASASGNARYF | TGTGCCAGCGCCTCGGGGAACGCGAGGTACTTC
TRBJ2-7 | TRBD1 | . | TRBV19 | CASSIPGQGYEQYF | TGTGCCAGTAGTATACCGGGACAGGGATACGAGCAGTACTTC
TRBJ1-6 | . | few | TRBV7-9 | CASSLVANSPLHF | TGTGCCAGCAGCTTAGTAGCTAATTCACCCCTCCACTTT
TRBJ2-7 | TRBD1 | . | TRBV18 | CASSPRDRASWEQYF | TGTGCCAGCTCACCCCGGGACAGGGCTAGCTGGGAGCAGTACTTC
TRBJ2-6 | TRBD2 | . | TRBV18 | CASSPTSGGPSGANVLTF | TGTGCCAGCTCACCCACTAGCGGGGGGCCCTCTGGGGCCAACGTCCTGACTTTC
TRBJ1-1 | TRBD1 | . | TRBV19 | CASQLTGGRGNTEAFF | TGTGCCAGCCAGTTGACAGGGGGAAGGGGTAACACTGAAGCTTTCTTT
TRBJ2-3 | . | . | TRBV12-5 | CASGGGHTDTQYF | TGTGCTAGTGGCGGGGGGCACACAGATACGCAGTATTTT
TRBJ2-7 | TRBD2 | . | TRBV29-1 | CSVESSSGAEQYF | TGCAGCGTTGAAAGTTCTAGCGGGGCGGAGCAGTACTTC
TRBJ2-5 | TRBD1 | . | TRBV7-2 | CASSPTGTGVPRTQYF | TGTGCCAGCAGCCCCACCGGGACAGGTGTACCTCGGACCCAGTACTTC
TRBJ2-2 | TRBD1 | . | TRBV19 | CASSGQGATGELFF | TGTGCCAGTTCAGGACAGGGGGCAACCGGGGAGCTGTTTTTT
TRBJ1-5 | . | once | TRBV16 | CASSQFPGQPQHF | TGTGCCAGCAGCCAATTCCCGGGGCAGCCCCAGCATTTT
TRBJ2-7 | . | . | TRBV12-3/TRBV12-4 | CASSLGRPYEQYF | TGTGCCAGCAGTTTGGGCAGGCCGTACGAGCAGTACTTC
TRBJ1-2 | TRBD1 | . | TRBV10-3 | CASSGGYGYTF | TGTGCCAGCTCAGGGGGCTACGGCTACACCTTC
TRBJ1-2 | TRBD1 | few | TRBV7-2 | CASSPGQGLYGYTF | TGTGCCAGCAGCCCAGGACAGGGCCTTTATGGCTACACCTTC
TRBJ2-2 | . | . | TRBV10-1 | CASSESGDTGELFF | TGCGCCAGCAGTGAGTCAGGGGACACCGGGGAGCTGTTTTTT
TRBJ2-1 | TRBD2 | once | TRBV7-2 | CASSLVGGGVYHNEQFF | TGTGCCAGCAGCTTAGTGGGCGGGGGGGTTTACCACAATGAGCAGTTCTTC
TRBJ1-4 | . | . | TRBV21-1 | CASRNGRGNEKLFF | TGTGCCAGCAGAAACGGACGGGGTAATGAAAAACTGTTTTTT
TRBJ2-7 | . | . | TRBV19 | CASSPSGTRLYEQYF | TGTGCCAGTAGTCCGTCCGGGACTCGACTCTACGAGCAGTACTTC
TRBJ2-3 | TRBD1 | . | TRBV6-5 | CASTRQGVTDTQYF | TGTGCCAGCACTAGACAGGGGGTCACAGATACGCAGTATTTT
TRBJ1-3 | . | . | TRBV7-9 | CASGKGHRRNTIYF | TGTGCCAGCGGTAAGGGACACCGAAGAAACACCATATATTTT
TRBJ1-1 | . | . | TRBV11-3 | CATTPGVDTEAFF | TGTGCCACCACCCCAGGGGTTGACACTGAAGCTTTCTTT
TRBJ2-7 | . | . | TRBV5-4 | CASSLDYGTTYEQYF | TGTGCCAGCAGCTTGGATTACGGGACAACCTACGAGCAGTACTTC
TRBJ2-7 | . | . | TRBV11-2 | CASSRTIDSSYEQYF | TGTGCCAGCAGCCGGACAATAGACAGCTCCTACGAGCAGTACTTC
TRBJ2-7 | TRBD1 | . | TRBV28 | CASSLGQGFREQYF | TGTGCCAGCAGTTTGGGACAGGGTTTTCGCGAGCAGTACTTC
TRBJ2-3 | TRBD2 | . | TRBV19 | CASSIGASGTNLDTQYF | TGTGCCAGTAGTATAGGTGCCAGCGGGACGAATTTAGATACGCAGTATTTT
TRBJ2-1 | TRBD2 | . | TRBV28 | CASSFSLAGGQDEQFF | TGTGCCAGCAGTTTCTCGCTAGCGGGAGGTCAGGATGAGCAGTTCTTC
TRBJ2-6 | . | . | TRBV28 | CASSPYDPRQAFFSGANVLTF | TGTGCCAGCAGCCCTTATGACCCTCGACAGGCGTTCTTTTCTGGGGCCAACGTCCTGACTTTC
TRBJ2-3 | . | . | TRBV9 | CASSPRASGQLF | TGTGCCAGCAGCCCCCGGGCCAGCGGGCAACTCTTT
TRBJ1-2 | . | . | TRBV3-1/TRBV3-2 | CASSQVQTYGYTF | TGTGCCAGCAGCCAAGTACAGACCTATGGCTACACCTTC
TRBJ1-4 | TRBD1 | . | TRBV18 | CASSPRTGDLEKLFF | TGTGCCAGCTCACCACGGACAGGGGACTTGGAAAAACTGTTTTTT
TRBJ1-2 | . | . | TRBV7-3 | CASSFSRGYGYTF | TGTGCCAGCAGCTTTTCCAGGGGCTATGGCTACACCTTC
TRBJ2-1 | . | . | TRBV3-1/TRBV3-2 | CASSLIPGNEQFF | TGTGCCAGCAGCCTAATCCCGGGCAATGAGCAGTTCTTC
TRBJ1-1 | TRBD1 | . | TRBV27 | CASSNRGLLNTEAFF | TGTGCCAGCAGTAACAGGGGTCTATTGAACACTGAAGCTTTCTTT
TRBJ1-4 | . | . | TRBV6-5 | CASSYSPGAGDEKLFF | TGTGCCAGCAGTTACTCGCCCGGGGCGGGAGATGAAAAACTGTTTTTT
TRBJ2-3 | . | . | TRBV18 | CASSPDRTDTQYF | TGTGCCAGCTCACCCGACAGGACAGATACGCAGTATTTT
TRBJ1-2 | . | . | TRBV28 | CASSFISYGYTF | TGTGCCAGCAGTTTTATCAGCTATGGCTACACCTTC
TRBJ2-3 | . | once | TRBV7-7 | CASSLTGTNTDTQYF | TGTGCTAGCAGCTTAACCGGGACAAACACAGATACGCAGTATTTT
TRBJ2-7 | TRBD1 | . | TRBV9 | CASSPQDRGLAEQYF | TGTGCCAGCAGCCCCCAGGACAGGGGGCTTGCAGAGCAGTACTTC
TRBJ1-1 | . | . | TRBV5-1 | CASSLATGGNTEAFF | TGCGCCAGCAGCTTGGCCACCGGGGGGAACACTGAAGCTTTCTTT
TRBJ2-7 | . | . | TRBV5-1 | CASSLGQANLYEQYF | TGCGCCAGCAGCTTGGGGCAGGCTAACCTCTACGAGCAGTACTTC
TRBJ1-6 | TRBD1 | once | TRBV30 | CAWNLKQGRSPLHF | TGTGCCTGGAACTTAAAACAGGGGAGATCACCCCTCCACTTT
TRBJ2-3 | TRBD1 | . | TRBV11-3 | CASSLGQANTDTQYF | TGTGCCAGCAGCCTAGGACAGGCTAACACAGATACGCAGTATTTT
TRBJ2-1 | TRBD2 | . | TRBV7-9 | CASSLALAGARNEQFF | TGTGCCAGCAGCTTAGCGTTAGCGGGAGCGAGGAATGAGCAGTTCTTC
TRBJ2-3 | TRBD1 | . | TRBV5-4 | CASSTSGTGRDTQYF | TGTGCCAGCAGCACCTCCGGGACAGGGAGAGATACGCAGTATTTT